Below are 9 T cell receptor beta chains sequenced from a single sample in a study of vaccination and CD4 T cells after COVID-19. These receptors' antigens are unknown. The Oncomine TCR Beta short-read assay was what sequenced the DNA obtained from cultured CD4+ T cells. Via MiXCR, TCRdb re-called the PCR reads, giving one row per CDR3 protein. Of around 20,000 distinct CDR3 sequences in the sample, approximately 48% were seen once. Treatment given: roughly 10-day PBMC culture with coronavirus spike peptide pools or control peptides (ViraFEST assay). The sequencing input was CD4+ T cells from blood, cultured in vitro. The receptor set was obtained from a human donor who had recovered from COVID-19.

V usage is TRBV6-1 and J usage is TRBJ1-4, with 9 bases that match TRBD1. J lost 8 bases, V lost 0 bases, and 4 bases had no gene match. CDR1 MNHNS and CDR2 SASEGT come from the germline V gene. This CDR3 is built from 15 residues. DNA of the CDR3: TGTGCCAGCAGTGAAGCGGACAGGGGAGGAGAAAAACTGTTTTTT. Amino acids: CASSEADRGGEKLFF.

The rearrangement links TRBV27 to TRBJ2-7; 8 positions match TRBD2. Germline loops: CDR1 MNHEY, CDR2 SMNVEV (reference sequence). Germline trimming cut 6 bases from V and 0 bases from J; bases unmatched to any gene: 7. The CDR3 is 15 amino acids. The CDR3, as DNA: TGTGCCAGCAGGGCCGAACTAGCGGCCTCCTACGAGCAGTACTTC. This gives the protein CASRAELAASYEQYF.

A note on this clonotype: One junction end does not reproduce the germline sequence, and a read error may be involved. The chain uses TRBV5-1 and TRBJ1-5; no clear D gene. This CDR3 is built from 14 residues. In germline, CDR1 is SGHRS, CDR2 YFSETQ. CDR3 protein: CVSSLDGSNQPQHF. For the CDR3, the DNA is TGCGTCAGCAGCCTGGACGGAAGCAATCAGCCCCAGCATTTT.

The rearrangement links TRBV20-1 to TRBJ2-7; D gene ambiguous. V lost 3 bases to trimming and J lost 6 bases, with 12 bases between them. CDR3 length equals 12 residues. CDR1 is DFQATT, CDR2 SNEGSKA, per germline (reference sequence). The CDR3 loop reads CSASSRISEQYF. The CDR3 coding sequence is TGCAGTGCTAGTTCCCGCATTTCCGAGCAGTACTTC.

This clonotype was recorded only once. The chain recombines TRBV19 with TRBJ1-2; 10 bases are shared with TRBD1. The V segment lost 4 bases and the J segment 4 bases; nucleotides outside the gene matches: 9. Germline CDR1 LNHDA, CDR2 SQIVND (reference sequence). The CDR3 sequence is 16 residues long. For the CDR3, the DNA is TGTGCCAGTAGTACCCTCCGTGGGGACAGGGGCTATGGCTACACCTTC. Its protein is CASSTLRGDRGYGYTF.

The chain recombines TRBV7-3 with TRBJ2-1; 7 bases are a match to TRBD2. This CDR3 contains 17 residues. J was trimmed by 6 bases and V by 1 base; bases with no gene match: 12. CDR1 and CDR2 from the germline V gene are SGHTA and FQGTGA. The DNA for the CDR3 is TGTGCCAGCAGCTTAAGTCTTCCCGGCGGGAGAGGCAATGAGCAGTTCTTC. As protein: CASSLSLPGGRGNEQFF.

This chain connects TRBV19 to TRBJ2-2; D gene ambiguous. V dropped 3 bases and J dropped 0 bases, with 5 bases sitting between them. Germline loops: CDR1 LNHDA, CDR2 SQIVND (reference sequence). The CDR3 runs to 14 residues. In nucleotides, the CDR3 is TGTGCCAGTAGTATTGCAACGAACACCGGGGAGCTGTTTTTT. Residues: CASSIATNTGELFF.

This clonotype was seen a handful of times. The V and J genes are TRBV2 and TRBJ1-6, with a tentative D call TRBD1 (5 bases). V shed 4 bases and J shed 10 bases, with 14 bases lying between them. CDR3 size: 14 residues. CDR1 and CDR2 (germline): SNHLY, FYNNEI. As DNA, the CDR3 is TGTGCCAGCAGTGGGGGGGGGATTGAATCACCCCTCCACTTT. Translation: CASSGGGIESPLHF.

In its sample, this clonotype was seen a few times. The V and J genes are TRBV6-5 and TRBJ1-1; D is undetermined. This CDR3 is 13 amino acids long. Trimming pared 0 bases from V and 0 bases from J, leaving 2 bases between. Germline assignment: CDR1 MNHEY and CDR2 SVGAGI. Here the CDR3 reads CASSYSMNTEAFF. The CDR3 DNA reads as TGTGCCAGCAGTTACTCGATGAACACTGAAGCTTTCTTT.